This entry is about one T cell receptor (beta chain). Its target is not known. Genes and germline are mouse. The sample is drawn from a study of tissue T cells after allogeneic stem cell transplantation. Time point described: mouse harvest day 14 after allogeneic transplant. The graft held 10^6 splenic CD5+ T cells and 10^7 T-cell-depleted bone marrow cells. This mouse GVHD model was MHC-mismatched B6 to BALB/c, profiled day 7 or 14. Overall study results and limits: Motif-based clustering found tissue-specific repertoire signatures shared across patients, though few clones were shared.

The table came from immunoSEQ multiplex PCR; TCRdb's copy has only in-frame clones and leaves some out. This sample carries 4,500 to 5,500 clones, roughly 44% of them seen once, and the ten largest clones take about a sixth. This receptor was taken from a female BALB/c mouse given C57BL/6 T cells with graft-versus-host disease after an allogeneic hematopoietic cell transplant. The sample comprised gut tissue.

The CDR3 DNA, read in part, is TGCTCCAGCAGCCCCGGGGGGGCGTTTGCTGAGCAGTTC. Protein product: CSSSPGGAFAEQF. The full CDR3 sequence reads CSSSPGGAFAEQFF. This chain connects TRBV23 to TRBJ2-1; TRBD2, the D gene given by the table, was not confirmed from the DNA. The read ends 1 residue early relative to the CDR3; the germline J gene fills the gap. The CDR3 is 14 amino acids. Germline V gene data show CDR1 as KGHTA and CDR2 as FQNQQP.